Shown below are 30 T cell receptor beta chains from a single sample sequenced in a study of CD8+CD57+ T cells in acquired aplastic anemia. The TCR beta profiling, which covered VDJ combination and CDR3 sequence, was carried out using genomic DNA as the template. MiXCR, run by TCRdb on the reads, gives a single entry per CDR3 protein. There are 150,000 to 200,000 distinct CDR3 sequences in the sample; around 40% occur only once, and approximately 1% lies in the top ten. Sequenced input: sorted CD4+, CD8+, or CD8+CD57+ T cells (not recorded which) from PBMCs. All receptors derive from a human donor in good health.

This clonotype has a single count. The chain is built from TRBV20-1 and TRBJ2-7; 7 positions match TRBD1. Per the germline V gene, CDR1 is DFQATT and CDR2 is SNEGSKA (reference sequence). The CDR3 length is 14 residues. Trimming at V came to 3 bases and at J to 0 bases, leaving 5 bases not matched to a gene. The CDR3 here is CSARPGQSSYEQYF. The CDR3 coding sequence is TGCAGTGCTAGGCCGGGACAGAGCTCCTACGAGCAGTACTTC.

V gene TRBV7-9 combines with J gene TRBJ2-7; 8 bases fit TRBD1. The CDR3 is 15 amino acids. With V trimmed by 5 bases and J by 0 bases, 6 bases remained unmatched. CDR1 is SEHNR, CDR2 FQNEAQ, per germline (reference sequence). CDR3 residues: CASSPLGQDSYEQYF. The CDR3 DNA reads as TGTGCCAGCAGCCCCCTGGGACAGGACTCCTACGAGCAGTACTTC. The variable domain in full, completed from reference TRBV7-9 and TRBJ2-7, reads DTGVSQNPRHKITKRGQNVTFRCDPISEHNRLYWYRQTLGQGPEFLTYFQNEAQLEKSRLLSDRFSAERPKGSFSTLEIQRTEQGDSAMYLCASSPLGQDSYEQYFGPGTRLTVT.

CDR3 nucleotide sequence: TGCAGTGCTAGTCGGGGGGGCTGGGGTGAGCAGTTCTTC. Its translation is CSASRGGWGEQFF. This sequence joins TRBV20-1 and TRBJ2-1; 8 bases match TRBD2. J lost 9 bases, V lost 3 bases, and 7 bases had no gene match. Germline V gene data show CDR1 as DFQATT and CDR2 as SNEGSKA (reference sequence). This CDR3 comprises 13 residues.

The chain is built from TRBV19 and TRBJ2-7; D gene ambiguous. The CDR3 consists of 13 residues. V was clipped by 3 bases and J by 6 bases, with 12 bases between them. The germline V gene has CDR1 LNHDA and CDR2 SQIVND (reference sequence). The CDR3 region has the DNA TGTGCCAGTAGTATCGGGTTGGCACGCGAGCAGTACTTC. It encodes CASSIGLAREQYF.

The chain has TRBV2 and TRBJ2-3, with D perhaps matching TRBD2 (6 bases). The CDR3 length is 14 residues. Trimming removed 6 bases at V and 2 bases at J, with 12 bases between. Germline CDR1 is SNHLY and CDR2 is FYNNEI. Here the CDR3 reads CASSRRTTTDTQYF. CDR3 DNA sequence: TGTGCCAGCAGCCGACGGACTACCACAGATACGCAGTATTTT. Full variable domain (remainder filled in from reference TRBV2 and TRBJ2-3): EPEVTQTPSHQVTQMGQEVILRCVPISNHLYFYWYRQILGQKVEFLVSFYNNEISEKSEIFDDQFSVERPDGSNFTLKIRSTKLEDSAMYFCASSRRTTTDTQYFGPGTRLTVL.

This CDR3 reads CSAREGGEMNTEAFF. The CDR3 DNA reads TGCAGTGCTCGCGAGGGCGGGGAGATGAACACTGAAGCTTTCTTT. The rearrangement uses TRBV20-1 and TRBJ1-1; D is uncertain. Germline CDR1 is DFQATT and CDR2 is SNEGSKA (reference sequence). CDR3 size: 15 residues. Trimming took 5 bases from V and 0 from J, leaving 16 bases between them.

V usage is TRBV20-1 and J usage is TRBJ2-5; perhaps TRBD2 as D (7 bases). The V gene lost 5 bases and the J gene lost 2 bases, with 15 bases spanning the gap. Germline loops: CDR1 DFQATT, CDR2 SNEGSKA (reference sequence). The length of the CDR3 is 14 residues. For the CDR3, the DNA is TGCAGTGCTTGGGGAGGGGGTGGACAAGAGACCCAGTACTTC. This encodes CSAWGGGGQETQYF.

Comment on this clonotype: One end of the junction does not line up with germline, which may come from a read error. The CDR3 spells CASSLTGGREAQYF. In DNA, the CDR3 is TGTGCCAGCAGTCTGACAGGGGGAAGAGAGGCCCAGTACTTC. The chain recombines TRBV2 with TRBJ2-5; 9 bases are a match to TRBD1. The length of the CDR3 is 14 residues. Germline CDR1 SNHLY, CDR2 FYNNEI.

This clonotype was observed a few times. The gene calls are TRBV3-1 and TRBJ1-5; D is uncertain. CDR3 length: 14 residues. Trimming left V 0 bases short and J 9 bases short, with 12 bases between. Germline V lookup: CDR1 LGHDT, CDR2 YNNKEL (reference sequence). The chain's CDR3 is CASSQDKGSGPQHF. The CDR3 DNA sequence: TGTGCCAGCAGCCAAGATAAGGGTTCGGGGCCCCAGCATTTT. Filled out from reference TRBV3-1 and TRBJ1-5, the complete variable domain reads DTAVSQTPKYLVTQMGNDKSIKCEQNLGHDTMYWYKQDSKKFLKIMFSYNNKELIINETVPNRFSPKSPDKAHLNLHINSLELGDSAVYFCASSQDKGSGPQHFGDGTRLSIL.

The table lists this clonotype with many counts. J is TRBJ2-7 and V is TRBV9, with TRBD1 matching 10 bases. This CDR3 region has 15 residues. Losses at the gene ends were 4 bases for V and 2 bases for J; bases not matched to a gene: 6. In germline, CDR1 is SGDLS, CDR2 YYNGEE. The chain's CDR3 is CASSYRDRGTYEQYF. The CDR3 bases are TGTGCCAGCAGCTACCGGGACAGGGGTACCTACGAGCAGTACTTC.

This chain connects TRBV5-1 to TRBJ2-7, with TRBD1 identical over 9 bases. Germline CDR1 SGHRS, CDR2 YFSETQ. With V trimmed by 0 bases and J by 6 bases, 10 bases remained unmatched. The CDR3 extends over 16 amino acids. This CDR3 is CASSLEFRDRVSEQYF. The CDR3 DNA reads TGCGCCAGCAGCTTGGAATTCCGGGACAGGGTGAGCGAGCAGTACTTC.

This chain uses TRBV11-2 with TRBJ1-5; no definite D call. Trimming cost V 2 bases and J 0 bases, with 8 bases left between them. CDR3 length: 15 residues. Looked up from germline, CDR1 is SGHAT and CDR2 is FQNNGV. The CDR3: CASSLSSYSNQPQHF. The CDR3 DNA reads as TGTGCCAGCAGCTTATCGAGTTATAGCAATCAGCCCCAGCATTTT.

This sequence joins TRBV2 and TRBJ1-4, with D maybe TRBD1 (5 bases). Germline loops: CDR1 SNHLY, CDR2 FYNNEI. The V gene lost 3 bases and the J gene lost 6 bases, with 11 bases spanning the gap. This CDR3 has 14 residues. CDR3 nucleotide sequence: TGTGCCAGCAGTGAGTCTCAGGGTGATGAAAAACTGTTTTTT. Its translation is CASSESQGDEKLFF.

This clonotype was counted at least ten times. The junction shows a germline mismatch at one end, possibly a read error. The chain is built from TRBV25-1 and TRBJ2-7; D remains unclear. Germline V gene data show CDR1 as MGHDK and CDR2 as SYGVNS. CDR3 size: 16 residues. This CDR3 reads CASSPNRRPSSCEQYF. CDR3 sequence (DNA): TGTGCCAGCAGTCCTAACAGAAGACCAAGCTCCTGCGAGCAGTACTTC.

This clonotype was detected only once. The genes are TRBV24-1 and TRBJ2-3; 11 nucleotides align to TRBD2. Unmatched junction bases numbered 4, after V lost 12 bases and J lost 9 bases. The CDR3 runs to 11 residues. Germline V gene sequence: CDR1 KGHDR, CDR2 SFDVKD. The CDR3 bases are TGTGCCGCCACTAGCGGGAGCACGCAGTATTTT. Translating gives CAATSGSTQYF.

This CDR3 is CASRPTTDTQYF. The CDR3 DNA is TGTGCCAGCAGGCCCACCACAGATACGCAGTATTTT. The gene calls are TRBV2 and TRBJ2-3; unclear D gene. The CDR3 runs to 12 residues. Germline CDR1 and CDR2: SNHLY and FYNNEI. The V and J ends lost 6 bases and 2 bases respectively, with 6 bases between them.

The V and J genes are TRBV15 and TRBJ1-1; D perhaps matches TRBD1 (5 bases). Germline V gene lookup returns CDR1 LNHNV and CDR2 YYDKDF (reference sequence). This CDR3 has 14 amino acids. With 10 bases removed from V and 5 bases from J, the gap between germline ends came to 20 bases. The DNA for the CDR3 is TGTGCCAACGATCCAGAGGGGAGTTTAACTGAAGCTTTCTTT. It is translated as CANDPEGSLTEAFF.

This chain joins TRBV24-1 and TRBJ2-2, with D possibly matching TRBD1 (6 bases). Trimming took off 2 bases at V and 6 bases at J, with 9 bases between the two ends. CDR1 KGHDR and CDR2 SFDVKD come from the germline V gene. CDR3 length equals 14 residues. The CDR3 spells CATSDYRESGELFF. Written as DNA, the CDR3 is TGTGCCACCAGTGATTACAGGGAATCCGGGGAGCTGTTTTTT.

This clonotype was detected only a few times. A single base separates this from a much larger clone, so it may be a read error. The chain couples TRBV2 to TRBJ2-7; the D gene is possibly TRBD1 (7 bases). The CDR3 loop spans 13 amino acids. The germline V gene encodes CDR1 SNHLY and CDR2 FYNNEI. The germline V and J ends were trimmed by 5 bases and 5 bases, with 13 bases remaining between them. CDR3: CASSWAGGHEQYF. CDR3 in DNA: TGTGCCAGCAGTTGGGCAGGGGGGCACGAGCAGTACTTC.

This chain uses TRBV7-6 with TRBJ1-3, with unresolved D. This CDR3 has 12 amino acids. From germline, CDR1 is SGHVS and CDR2 FNYEAQ. V was shortened by 4 bases and J by 2 bases, with 3 bases between the two germline ends. CDR3 in DNA: TGTGCCAGCAGCTCGACTGGAAACACCATATATTTT. Translation: CASSSTGNTIYF.

This clonotype was seen at least ten times. This chain joins TRBV20-1 and TRBJ1-1; D remains ambiguous. V was shortened by 7 bases and J by 0 bases, with 12 bases between the two germline ends. The length of the CDR3 is 13 residues. CDR1 and CDR2 (germline): DFQATT, SNEGSKA (reference sequence). The CDR3 bases are TGCAGTGGAATAGAAAACCTGAACACTGAAGCTTTCTTT. This translates into CSGIENLNTEAFF.

This chain uses TRBV19 with TRBJ2-3; D unclear. CDR1 LNHDA and CDR2 SQIVND come from the germline V gene (reference sequence). The CDR3 has 13 residues. V was trimmed by 3 bases and J by 0 bases, leaving 4 bases between them. CDR3 DNA sequence: TGTGCCAGTAGTATGGCGAGCACAGATACGCAGTATTTT. As protein: CASSMASTDTQYF. Drawing the rest from reference TRBV19 and TRBJ2-3, the complete variable domain is DGGITQSPKYLFRKEGQNVTLSCEQNLNHDAMYWYRQDPGQGLRLIYYSQIVNDFQKGDIAEGYSVSREKKESFPLTVTSAQKNPTAFYLCASSMASTDTQYFGPGTRLTVL.

The chain carries TRBV20-1 and TRBJ2-7; D is perhaps TRBD1 (6 bases). V dropped 5 bases and J dropped 7 bases, with 15 bases sitting between them. CDR3 length equals 12 residues. Germline values: CDR1 DFQATT, CDR2 SNEGSKA (reference sequence). This CDR3 reads CSAGSHRAEQYF. CDR3 sequence (DNA): TGCAGTGCTGGATCCCACAGGGCAGAGCAGTACTTC.

The chain has TRBV20-1 and TRBJ1-5, with D unclear. Trimming shortened V by 3 bases and J by 3 bases, and 9 bases separated the two germline ends. There are 13 residues in the CDR3. The germline V gene has CDR1 DFQATT and CDR2 SNEGSKA (reference sequence). In nucleotides, the CDR3 is TGCAGTGCTAGCTGGGAACCCAATCAGCCCCAGCATTTT. Translated, it gives CSASWEPNQPQHF.

The chain has TRBV9 and TRBJ2-1; D call uncertain. The V and J ends lost 0 bases and 5 bases respectively, with 6 bases between them. The CDR3 loop spans 13 amino acids. Per germline, CDR1 SGDLS and CDR2 YYNGEE. This chain's CDR3 is CASSVAQNNEQFF. CDR3 in DNA: TGTGCCAGCAGCGTAGCTCAGAACAATGAGCAGTTCTTC.

This clonotype came up a few times. The junction departs from germline at one end; a sequencing error may be responsible. This sequence joins TRBV5-1 and TRBJ2-2; 9 positions agree with TRBD2. The CDR3 consists of 16 residues. Germline V CDR1 and CDR2: SGHRS, YFSETQ. The CDR3 spells CASGFGLAWNTGELFF. The CDR3 nucleotides are TGCGCCAGCGGCTTTGGACTAGCGTGGAACACCGGGGAGCTGTTTTTT.

This clonotype appeared a few times. The chain carries TRBV7-2 and TRBJ2-1; D is tentatively TRBD1 or TRBD2 (6 bases each). Looked up from germline, CDR1 is SGHTA and CDR2 is FQGNSA. The length of the CDR3 is 15 residues. Trimming shortened V by 0 bases and J by 8 bases, and 14 bases separated the two germline ends. The CDR3 here is CASSLARGVAYEQFF. Written as DNA, the CDR3 is TGTGCCAGCAGCTTAGCTAGGGGGGTGGCCTATGAGCAGTTCTTC.

This clonotype was seen repeatedly, ten times or more. The chain couples TRBV2 to TRBJ1-2, with no clear D. This CDR3 has 13 amino acids. The V gene lost 8 bases and the J gene lost 8 bases, with 18 bases spanning the gap. Germline V gene data show CDR1 as SNHLY and CDR2 as FYNNEI. CDR3 loop: CASGGLSIVGYTF. The CDR3 DNA sequence: TGTGCCAGCGGTGGGCTGTCCATCGTGGGCTACACCTTC. Drawing the rest from reference TRBV2 and TRBJ1-2, the complete variable domain is EPEVTQTPSHQVTQMGQEVILRCVPISNHLYFYWYRQILGQKVEFLVSFYNNEISEKSEIFDDQFSVERPDGSNFTLKIRSTKLEDSAMYFCASGGLSIVGYTFGSGTRLTVV.

V and J are TRBV7-9 and TRBJ2-3; perhaps TRBD1 as D (6 bases). The V gene's germline CDR1 is SEHNR and CDR2 FQNEAQ (reference sequence). The CDR3 loop spans 12 amino acids. Trimming removed 1 base from V and 10 bases from J, with 9 bases in between. The CDR3 sequence: CASSLGQGSQYF. CDR3 coding DNA: TGTGCCAGCAGCTTAGGTCAGGGGTCGCAGTATTTT.

This chain joins TRBV15 and TRBJ1-3; perhaps TRBD1 as D (5 bases). With 1 base removed from V and 3 bases from J, the gap between germline ends came to 10 bases. The germline V gene encodes CDR1 LNHNV and CDR2 YYDKDF (reference sequence). The CDR3 has 15 amino acids. For the CDR3, the DNA is TGTGCCACCAGCAGAGCAGGGATAAATGGAAACACCATATATTTT. It is translated as CATSRAGINGNTIYF. The whole variable domain, filled in from reference TRBV15 and TRBJ1-3, reads DAMVIQNPRYQVTQFGKPVTLSCSQTLNHNVMYWYQQKSSQAPKLLFHYYDKDFNNEADTPDNFQSRRPNTSFCFLDIRSPGLGDTAMYLCATSRAGINGNTIYFGEGSWLTVV.